The rows below give T cell receptor beta chains drawn from one sample of a study of T cell changes during pregnancy in multiple sclerosis. Assay: immunoSEQ multiplex PCR; the TCRdb copy retains only in-frame clones and omits some. The sample holds about 36,000 clones, almost 95% seen once. Sequencing was done on a sample of PBMCs (not recorded whether the cells were cultured). These receptors came from a female donor with multiple sclerosis, enrolled in a pregnancy study. CDR3s include the opening cysteine and the closing phenylalanine or tryptophan. Fields, in order: J gene, V gene, clone size, D gene, CDR3 protein, CDR3 DNA. The D gene is left open where the match is weak. Clone size is stated in some rows and not others, as once, few, many or a class when expanded.

TRBJ1-2 TRBV27 - - CASSGQNNYGYTF TGTGCCAGCAGTGGACAAAATAACTATGGCTACACCTTC
TRBJ2-5 TRBV6-1 - - CASSDLRSVGTQYF TGTGCCAGCAGTGATTTGCGGTCGGTCGGGACCCAGTACTTC
TRBJ1-1 TRBV30 - - CAWSLQIRGEAFF TGTGCCTGGAGCCTTCAAATACGGGGTGAAGCTTTCTTT
TRBJ2-7 TRBV19 - - CASSAHLGGTSYEQYF TGTGCCAGTAGTGCCCATCTAGGAGGGACTTCCTACGAGCAGTACTTC
TRBJ2-2 TRBV6-1 - TRBD1 CAGRQGNTGELFF TGTGCCGGCAGACAGGGTAACACCGGGGAGCTGTTTTTT
TRBJ2-7 TRBV2 - TRBD2 CASSAGREFYEQYF TGTGCCAGCAGTGCCGGGAGGGAATTCTACGAGCAGTACTTC
TRBJ2-7 TRBV29-1 - TRBD2 CSVRSTSGRFYEQYF TGCAGCGTGCGCTCGACTAGCGGGAGGTTCTACGAGCAGTACTTC
TRBJ1-1 TRBV6-1 few TRBD1 CASSGDRVTEAFF TGTGCCAGCAGTGGGGACAGGGTCACTGAAGCTTTCTTT
TRBJ2-7 TRBV14 - - CASRQGGLYEQYF TGTGCCAGCAGACAAGGGGGGCTCTACGAGCAGTACTTC
TRBJ1-5 TRBV11-2 - - CASSPGGEGNQPQHF TGTGCCAGCAGCCCGGGAGGGGAGGGCAATCAGCCCCAGCATTTT
TRBJ2-1 TRBV11-2 - - CASSLGYGTHNEQFF TGTGCCAGCAGCTTAGGATATGGGACTCACAATGAGCAGTTCTTC